Listed below are T cell receptor beta chains from one sample, sequenced in a study of T-cell reconstitution after alpha-beta-depleted transplantation in children. MiXCR was run by TCRdb on the PCR reads, yielding one entry per CDR3 protein. This sample has some 200,000 distinct CDR3 sequences, with under 8.5% found just once. This sample comprised PBMCs, mostly from graft donor cells, obtained 360 days after TCRalphabeta/CD19-depleted stem cell transplant. These receptors all come from a male patient aged 2 to 9 who had a stem cell transplant for acute myeloid leukemia, so the T cells may come from the graft donor. Both conserved end residues are part of each CDR3. The D gene is left open where the match is weak. Clone size is not always given. Where it is, it says once, few, many or a class for expanded clones.

TRBJ1-1,TRBV5-1,many,NA,TGCGCCAGCAGCATCACAGGGTTTACTGAAGCTTTCTTT,CASSITGFTEAFF
TRBJ2-5,TRBV5-1,many,NA,TGCGCCAGCAGCTTTCCTAGCAGCCAGCAAGAGACCCAGTACTTC,CASSFPSSQQETQYF
TRBJ2-7,TRBV4-3,many,TRBD1,TGCGCCAGCAGCCACCCCCGGACAGGCTCCTACGAGCAGTACTTC,CASSHPRTGSYEQYF
TRBJ1-1,TRBV6-5,many,TRBD1,TGTGCCAGCAGTTACCCCCTGGGCAGGGGGAAATCTAGAAGAGCTTTCTTT,CASSYPLGRGKSRRAFF
TRBJ2-7,TRBV4-3,NA,NA,TGCGCCAGCAGCCAAGAGTATCCCCCCCACGCGGGCTACGAGCAGTACTTC,CASSQEYPPHAGYEQYF
TRBJ2-7,TRBV9,NA,TRBD2,TGTGCCAGCAGCGGTTCCGGCGGGAGACCCTACGAGCAGTACTTC,CASSGSGGRPYEQYF
TRBJ1-2,TRBV20-1,NA,NA,TGCAGTGCTAGAGCAGCTGGCGCCGGGAACTATGGCTACACCTTC,CSARAAGAGNYGYTF
TRBJ2-1,TRBV7-3,NA,NA,TGTGCCAGCAGCGCTCCGGGACTTAACAATGAGCAGTTCTTC,CASSAPGLNNEQFF
TRBJ1-2,TRBV12-3/TRBV12-4,many,NA,TGTGCCAGCAGTTTACAAGGGGATGGCTATGGCTACACCTTC,CASSLQGDGYGYTF
TRBJ1-2,TRBV5-1,many,NA,TGCGCCAGCAGCTTCCCTCCAGGGTTTGGCTACACCTTC,CASSFPPGFGYTF
TRBJ2-7,TRBV20-1,few,NA,TGCAGTGCCCCCCTCCGGGACAACTCCTACGAGCAGTACTTC,CSAPLRDNSYEQYF